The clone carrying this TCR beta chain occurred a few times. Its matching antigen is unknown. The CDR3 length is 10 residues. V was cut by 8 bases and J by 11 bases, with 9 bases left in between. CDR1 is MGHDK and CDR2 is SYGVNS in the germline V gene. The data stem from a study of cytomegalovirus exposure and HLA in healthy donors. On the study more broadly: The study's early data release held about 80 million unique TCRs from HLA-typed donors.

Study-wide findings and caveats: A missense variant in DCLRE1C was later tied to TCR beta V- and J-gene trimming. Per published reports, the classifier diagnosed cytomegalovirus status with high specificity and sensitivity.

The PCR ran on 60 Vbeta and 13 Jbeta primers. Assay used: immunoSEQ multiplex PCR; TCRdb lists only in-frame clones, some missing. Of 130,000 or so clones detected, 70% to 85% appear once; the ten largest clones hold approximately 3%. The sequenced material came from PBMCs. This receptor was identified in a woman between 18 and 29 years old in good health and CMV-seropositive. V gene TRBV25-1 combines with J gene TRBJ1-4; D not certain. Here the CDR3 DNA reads TGTGCCAGCGGTAGGGAGAAACTGTTTTTT. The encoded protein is CASGREKLFF.